This T cell receptor (beta chain) derives from a study of cytomegalovirus exposure and HLA in healthy donors (dated by TCRdb to 2017 to 2019). About the investigation overall: In an earlier analysis of 587 of the donors, 276 Gb of sequence data and some 120 million unique TCR beta sequences from about 179 million T cells were reported. High-throughput TCR immunosequencing, statistical association of individual TCRs with disease status, and machine learning were combined to predict cytomegalovirus infection status. Of the roughly 400 genotyped donors, over 70% fell in the genetic ancestry cluster associated with self-reported Caucasian donors. The study profiled the T cell repertoires of 500 to 800 subjects by immunosequencing and related them to cytomegalovirus serostatus. HLA typing included class I and class II loci at four-digit resolution. Rather than using new phenotypic data, the later analysis identified candidate immune exposures from TCR beta sequences and from how often those sequences occurred across donors. An earlier analysis of 587 of the donors applied high-throughput TCR beta sequencing to assess whether each TCR beta V gene segment acted as functional or pseudogenic. Several DR-DQ haplotypes were treated as single units for association and clustering because of strong linkage in the cohort. A later analysis re-examined previously published TCR beta repertoires from more than 550 donors and added high-resolution HLA genotyping to investigate patterns of TCR occurrence. Across approximately 400 genotyped donors of the cohort, an average of approximately 220,000 unique TCR beta nucleotide sequences per donor were sequenced, and 15% to 20% of those sequences were non-productive. The aim of the study was to test whether cataloging public T cell receptors could identify signatures of past pathogen exposure. Typing coverage varied by locus: 629-630 donors for A, B, C, DRB1 and DQB1; around 560 for DQA1; more than 600 for DPA1; approximately 490 for DPB1. All discovery cohort repertoires had been generated on a single sequencing platform. In a later genetic analysis, genome-wide SNP genotypes for about 65% of the roughly 670 donors were used, and that subset was treated as a discovery cohort. Alongside the repertoire data, information on donor age, sex, ethnicity and CMV serostatus was compiled. A separate validation cohort of roughly 130 different subjects was used in addition to the approximately 700-subject first cohort. About 280 gigabases of sequencing data and tens of millions of unique TCR sequences were included in an early release covering 500 to 750 HLA-typed donors. Paper-wide results and their limitations: Linkage disequilibrium might explain the correlated functional status among segregating V segments, but an unknown experimental factor could not be excluded. The authors suggested that the approach could potentially be generalized to other disease states and immunological phenotypes. Three of the identified cytomegalovirus-associated TCR beta chains were confirmed in vitro to be specific for cytomegalovirus antigens. Across donors, most TCR sequences were observed very rarely, whereas some public TCRs were present in many individuals. Assigning TCR associations to individual alleles was difficult when HLA alleles, especially DR and DQ, strongly co-occurred. The 87-base-pair reads could not distinguish some IMGT-functional V segments, including TRBV6-2 and TRBV6-3, so those segments were excluded. A further reported finding was that TCR beta sequences accurately predicted the HLA-A and HLA-B alleles for most subjects in the first cohort. A later analysis found that HLA-associated TCR beta chains were more clonally expanded and had lower generation probabilities than equally common non-associated chains. Roughly uniform sequencing depth across donors was assumed in presence/absence analyses, although this assumption may not hold. V-gene and J-gene trimming of TCR beta chains was associated with a missense DCLRE1C variant in a later genetic analysis, and the association was replicated in an independent cohort. A cluster of highly shared sequence variants was judged likely to be a technical artifact of the sequencing pipeline. Compared with the 666-donor mean, donors in an Asian-associated ancestry cluster had fewer N-insertions in productive TCRs, according to a later genetic analysis. At a false discovery rate of 0.05, a later analysis linked 15,000 to 20,000 TCR beta sequences to specific HLA alleles. Only TCR beta chains were sequenced in this cohort, and the absence of alpha or paired-chain data limited detectable features. Because HLA typing was missing for some donors at each locus, association tests included only the typed subset. In a later analysis, most CMV-associated TCR beta chains were found to appear HLA-restricted, with HLA associations seemingly driven largely by CMV exposure. The earlier analysis of about 600 of the donors excluded roughly 17 rarely observed V segments, including chromosome 9 orphons, because counts were too low. According to a later analysis, parvovirus B19, influenza, CMV and Epstein-Barr virus appeared linked to several top co-occurrence clusters. The only immune exposure information available for the cohort was CMV serostatus. In both the original and validation cohorts, the classifier was reported to diagnose cytomegalovirus status with high specificity and sensitivity. In an earlier analysis of fewer than 700 of the donors, most TCR beta V segments appeared in productive rearrangements about 87% or about 30% of the time, broadly matching IMGT annotations. The study gave a list of about 170 TCR beta chains associated with cytomegalovirus. A later analysis found that TCR association rates varied across HLA loci, with DRB1 alleles showing the most associated TCRs and HLA-C alleles the fewest.

In total, over 600 healthy bone marrow donors made up the cohort. Cohort members were all nominally healthy when sampled, although unrecorded immune exposures were likely present. The donor tested CMV seronegative, placing the donor among the 350 or so seronegative members of the cohort. A peripheral blood sample was provided by each donor, and peripheral blood mononuclear cells were used for TCR beta sequencing. Genomic DNA extraction from the blood cell samples was performed with the Qiagen DNeasy Blood Extraction Kit. Library preparation was by the immunoSEQ multiplex PCR assay. The multiplex PCR relied on a mix of 60 forward primers for TCR Vbeta segments and 13 reverse primers for TCR Jbeta segments. The CDR3 region of rearranged TCR beta genes was amplified from genomic DNA by a multiplex PCR assay. On the Illumina HiSeq System, the amplified TCR beta libraries were sequenced as 87-base-pair reads. The authors' pipeline ran thus. A later analysis tallied roughly 76 million unique TCR beta chains across the 700 or so repertoires, and 10 million to 11 million of those chains were shared by two or more donors. To remove PCR and sequencing errors, raw reads were error-corrected and collapsed into unique sequences using a nearest-neighbor algorithm that merged closely related sequences. To assign V, D and J gene segments, CDR3 sequences were aligned to IMGT reference sequences. For a sequence to be retained, a match of at least six nucleotides was required to both a V gene segment and a J gene segment. Rearrangements were classified as productive when the CDR3 lacked stop codons and remained in frame with V and J, and all other rearrangements were classified as non-productive. CDR3 was defined by IMGT convention, running from the second conserved V-encoded cysteine to the conserved J-encoded phenylalanine. The earlier analysis of about 530 of the donors excluded any sequence lacking an unambiguous match to a single V gene segment. In an earlier analysis of about 590 of the donors, a V segment was called functional when productive rearrangements were above 56.7%, and segregating when the standard deviation between donors exceeded 5%. A statistical classification framework was built for diagnosing cytomegalovirus status from the catalog of TCR beta chain sequences. In a later analysis, V and J genes were assigned by comparing TCR nucleotide sequences against IMGT/GENE-DB human TR gene sequences. The TCRdist pipeline was used in a later analysis to assign CDR3 sequences and most-parsimonious VDJ recombination scenarios. A later analysis defined each TCR beta chain by its CDR3 amino acid sequence plus V-gene family, and excluded reads lacking a unique V-gene family. To address suspected cross-contamination and a sequencing artifact, a later analysis removed under 600 highly shared, low-generation-probability nucleotide sequences. For each public chain, a later analysis derived a clonal expansion index from normalized ranks of inferred template counts within each repertoire. A later analysis computed generation probabilities with a VDJ recombination model fitted to out-of-frame rearrangements, and checked the results against IGoR. In a later analysis, hypergeometric tests were used to score TCR-TCR, TCR-HLA and TCR-CMV co-occurrence, with a repertoire-size bias correction applied to TCR pairs. A later analysis estimated false discovery rates by permuting HLA or CMV assignments 20 times. In a later analysis, co-occurring TCRs were grouped with DBSCAN, and TCRdist sequence similarity was added when clustering was performed within HLA-allele-positive subsets. Co-occurrence clustering excluded repertoires with fewer than 30,000 or more than 120,000 public chains, plus five with anomalous nucleotide sharing. TCRdb mirrors the immuneACCESS table, restricted to in-frame sequences. Some clones are absent from its copies; in checked studies, under half trace to an unresolved V gene, and the reason for the others is unknown. The V and J calls and clone size were taken over from that table, and D and trimming were inferred from the DNA. This sample gives roughly 98,000 clones in total; around 80% of them show up just once. About 1.5% of the sample comes from the top ten.

Turning to this clone: Its cognate antigen has yet to be identified. It has no much larger one-base neighbor in the sample; base qualities were not kept.

The CDR3 runs 11 residues from the cysteine to the phenylalanine. The CDR3 DNA has 33 bases and is translated from base 1. From the germline V gene, CDR1 is SNHLY and CDR2 is FYNNEI. V lost 8 bases and J lost 14 bases, and the count of bases not matched to a germline gene is 7. The sample taken for sequencing was PBMCs. This clonotype was sampled from a man in his forties or fifties in good health and CMV-seronegative. The chain couples TRBV2 to TRBJ2-1; 9 nucleotides in the junction match TRBD1. Here the CDR3 is given as CASRARDREFF. The DNA sequence is TGTGCCAGCCGGGCCCGGGACAGGGAGTTCTTC.